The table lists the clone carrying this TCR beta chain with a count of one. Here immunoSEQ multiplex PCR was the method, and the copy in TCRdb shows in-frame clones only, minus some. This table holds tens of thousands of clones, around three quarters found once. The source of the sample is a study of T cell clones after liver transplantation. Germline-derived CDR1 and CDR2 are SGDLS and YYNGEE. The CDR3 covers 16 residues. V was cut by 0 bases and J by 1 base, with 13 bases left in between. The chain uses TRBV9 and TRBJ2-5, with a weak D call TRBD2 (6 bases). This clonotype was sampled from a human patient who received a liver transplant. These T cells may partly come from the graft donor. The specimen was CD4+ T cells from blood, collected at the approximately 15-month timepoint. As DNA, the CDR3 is TGTGCCAGCAGCGTAGTAGGAGGGGAACCCCAAGAGACCCAGTACTTC. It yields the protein CASSVVGGEPQETQYF.